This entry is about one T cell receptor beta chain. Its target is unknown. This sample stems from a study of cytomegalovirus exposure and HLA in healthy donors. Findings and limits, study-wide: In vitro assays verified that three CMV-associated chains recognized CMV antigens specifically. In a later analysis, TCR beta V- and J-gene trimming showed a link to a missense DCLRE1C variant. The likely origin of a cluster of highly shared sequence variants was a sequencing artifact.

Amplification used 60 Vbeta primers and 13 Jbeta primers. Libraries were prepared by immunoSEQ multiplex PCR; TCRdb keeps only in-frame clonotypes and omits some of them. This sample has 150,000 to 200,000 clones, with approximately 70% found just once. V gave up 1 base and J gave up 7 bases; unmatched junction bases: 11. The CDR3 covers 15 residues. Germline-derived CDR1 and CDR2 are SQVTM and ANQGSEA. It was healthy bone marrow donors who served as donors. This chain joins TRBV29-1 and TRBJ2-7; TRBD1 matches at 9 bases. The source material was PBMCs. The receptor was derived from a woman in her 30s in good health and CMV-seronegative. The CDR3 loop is CSVEVGTGYPREQYF. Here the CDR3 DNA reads TGCAGCGTTGAAGTAGGGACAGGGTACCCCAGAGAGCAGTACTTC.